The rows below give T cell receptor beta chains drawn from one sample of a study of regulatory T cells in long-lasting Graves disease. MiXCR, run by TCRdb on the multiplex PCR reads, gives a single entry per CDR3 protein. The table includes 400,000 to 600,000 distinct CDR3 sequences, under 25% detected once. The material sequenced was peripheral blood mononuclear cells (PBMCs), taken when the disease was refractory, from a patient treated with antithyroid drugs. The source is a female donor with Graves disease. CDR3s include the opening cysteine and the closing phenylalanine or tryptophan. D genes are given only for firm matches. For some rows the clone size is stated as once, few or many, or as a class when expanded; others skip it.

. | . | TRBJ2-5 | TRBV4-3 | TGCGCCAGCAGCCAAGATAAGAGGGGGGAGACCCAGTACTTC | CASSQDKRGETQYF
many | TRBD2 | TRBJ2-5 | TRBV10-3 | TGTGCCATCATGAATGGGACTAGCGGGAGAGGGACCCAGTACTTC | CAIMNGTSGRGTQYF
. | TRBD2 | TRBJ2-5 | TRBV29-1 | TGCAGCGCGGGACTACCCCTTCAAGAGACCCAGTACTTC | CSAGLPLQETQYF
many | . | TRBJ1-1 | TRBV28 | TGTGCCAGCAGCTCCCTTGTGAACACTGAAGCTTTCTTT | CASSSLVNTEAFF
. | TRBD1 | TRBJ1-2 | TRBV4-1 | TGCGCCAGCAGCCCGACAGGGGGTCTTAGAGGCTACACCTTC | CASSPTGGLRGYTF
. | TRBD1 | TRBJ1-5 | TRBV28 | TGTGCCAGCAGTGATCCGGGACAGAGCAATCAGCCCCAGCATTTT | CASSDPGQSNQPQHF
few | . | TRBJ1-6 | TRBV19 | TGTGCCAGTAGTCCGGGGACATTACCAGCCTATAATTCACCCCTCCACTTT | CASSPGTLPAYNSPLHF
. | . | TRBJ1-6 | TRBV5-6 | TGTGCCAGCAGCTTGAGTCCGGACTCACCCCTCCACTTT | CASSLSPDSPLHF
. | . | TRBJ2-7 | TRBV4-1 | TGCGCCAGCAGCCAGACGGACGGGTCCTACGAGCAGTACTTC | CASSQTDGSYEQYF
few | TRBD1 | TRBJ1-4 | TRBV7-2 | TGTGCCAGCAGCGCGACAGGGAATAATGAAAAACTGTTTTTT | CASSATGNNEKLFF
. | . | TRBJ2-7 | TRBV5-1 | TGCGCCAGCAGCTTATCCTCGACGGTTACCTACGAGCATTACTTC | CASSLSSTVTYEHYF
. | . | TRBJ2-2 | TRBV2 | TGTGCCAGCAGTGAGTCCCACCCAAACACCAGGGAGCTGTTTTTT | CASSESHPNTRELFF
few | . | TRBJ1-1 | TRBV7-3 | TGTGCCAGCAGCATACACTTGAACACTGAAGCTTTCTTT | CASSIHLNTEAFF
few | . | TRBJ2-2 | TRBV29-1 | TGCAGCGTTGAAAGTGGGCAGGGAACGAACACCGGGGAGCTGTTTTTT | CSVESGQGTNTGELFF
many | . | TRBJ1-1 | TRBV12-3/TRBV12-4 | TGTGCCAGCGTATTCGGACAGACCACTGAAGCTTTCTTT | CASVFGQTTEAFF
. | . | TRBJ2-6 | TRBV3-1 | TGTGCCAGCAGCCCGGAGGGGATCTCTGGGGCCAACGTCCTGACTTTC | CASSPEGISGANVLTF
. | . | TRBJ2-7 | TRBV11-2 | TGCGCCAGCAGCCAAGAGCCAACCTCCTACGAGCAGTACTTC | CASSQEPTSYEQYF
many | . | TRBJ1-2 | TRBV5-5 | TGTGCCAGCAGCAACTATATAACAGAGTCTAACTATGGCTACACCTTC | CASSNYITESNYGYTF
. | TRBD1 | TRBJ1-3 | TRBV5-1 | TGCGCCAGCAGCCCCTTCGGACAGGGAGGAAACACCATATATTTT | CASSPFGQGGNTIYF
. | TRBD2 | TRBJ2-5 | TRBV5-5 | TGTACCAGCAGCTATGGATTCGGGATCTGGGGTCCGGGGGGGAGAGAGACCCAGTACTTC | CTSSYGFGIWGPGGRETQYF
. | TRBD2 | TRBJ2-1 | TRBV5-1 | TGCGCCAGCAGCTTGGAGGGACTAGCGGAATACAATGAGCAGTTCTTC | CASSLEGLAEYNEQFF
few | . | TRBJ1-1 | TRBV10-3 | TGTGCCATCAGTGAGACGGCGGGACAAAACACTGAAGCTTTCTTT | CAISETAGQNTEAFF
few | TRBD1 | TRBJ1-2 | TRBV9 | TGTGCCAGCAGCGTCACTCCAGGGACAGGATTGAACTATGGCTACACCTTC | CASSVTPGTGLNYGYTF
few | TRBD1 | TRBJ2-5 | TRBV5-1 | TGCGCCAGCAGCATGGGACAGTTGGGTACTAGGCGGGAGACCCAGTACTTC | CASSMGQLGTRRETQYF
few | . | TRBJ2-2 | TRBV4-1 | TGCGCCAGCAGCCAAGATTCCTTGCGGGGGGAGCTGTTTTTT | CASSQDSLRGELFF
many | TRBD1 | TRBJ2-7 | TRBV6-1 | TGTGCCAGCAAACACACCGGGACAGGGGACTACGAGCAGTACTTC | CASKHTGTGDYEQYF
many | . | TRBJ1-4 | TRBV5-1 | TGCGCCAGCAGCCAGACAGAAAATGAAAAACTGTTTTTT | CASSQTENEKLFF
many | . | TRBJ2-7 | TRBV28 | TGTGCCAGCAGTTTTAAAGGATTCTCCTACGAGCAGTACTTC | CASSFKGFSYEQYF
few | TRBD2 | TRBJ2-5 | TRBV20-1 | TGCAGTGCTAGAGATTTCGGGGGGGGAGCTGGAATACAAGAGACCCAGTACTTC | CSARDFGGGAGIQETQYF
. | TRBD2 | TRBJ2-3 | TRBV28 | TGTGCCAGCAGTAGTAGCGGGGGAAGGGATACGCAGTATTTT | CASSSSGGRDTQYF
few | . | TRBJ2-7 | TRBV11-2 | TGTGCCAGCAGCTTAGAGGGACACCGTCTCTACGAGCAGTACTTC | CASSLEGHRLYEQYF
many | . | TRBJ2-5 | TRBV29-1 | TGCAGCGCCCGACTAGGTCAAGAGACCCAGTACTTC | CSARLGQETQYF
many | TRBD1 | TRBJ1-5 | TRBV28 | TGTGCCAGCAGTGATGACAGGGCCGGCTATAGCAATCAGCCCCAGCATTTT | CASSDDRAGYSNQPQHF
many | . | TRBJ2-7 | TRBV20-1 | TGCAGTGCTAGAGGGGACCCTGCGACCTACGAGCAGTACTTC | CSARGDPATYEQYF
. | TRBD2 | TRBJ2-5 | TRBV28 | TGTGCCAGCAACCGTAGCAGAGGGCCGCGGGGGGAGACCCAGTACTTC | CASNRSRGPRGETQYF
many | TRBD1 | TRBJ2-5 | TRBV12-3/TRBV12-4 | TGTGCCAGCAGTTTAGGGACAGGGGGCCAAGAGACCCAGTACTTC | CASSLGTGGQETQYF
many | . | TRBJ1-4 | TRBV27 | TGTGCCAGCAGTCGGGACGCGGCAACTAATGAAAAACTGTTTTTT | CASSRDAATNEKLFF
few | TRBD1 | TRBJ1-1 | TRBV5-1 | TGCGCCAGCAGCTTATCCCCGGGACAGGGAAGGGTGAACACTGAAGCTTTCTTT | CASSLSPGQGRVNTEAFF
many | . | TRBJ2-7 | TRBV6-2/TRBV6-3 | TGTGCCAGCAGTTACTTGTCGGGTAGCTCCTACGAGCAGTACTTC | CASSYLSGSSYEQYF
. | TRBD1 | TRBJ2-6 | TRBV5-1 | TGCGCCAGCAGCTCCGGACAGGGGGTATCTGGGGCCAACGTCCTGACTTTC | CASSSGQGVSGANVLTF
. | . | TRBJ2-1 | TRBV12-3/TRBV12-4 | TGTGCCAGCAGTCTCAGGACAGAGTACAATGAGCAGTTCTTC | CASSLRTEYNEQFF
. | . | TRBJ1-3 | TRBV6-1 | TGTGCCAGCAGGCCCCCAAGCTCTGGAAACACCATATATTTT | CASRPPSSGNTIYF
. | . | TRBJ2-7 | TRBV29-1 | TGCAGCGTTGAGTACACGTTCTCGGGGGAGCAGTACTTC | CSVEYTFSGEQYF
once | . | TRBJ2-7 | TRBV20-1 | TGCAGTGCTGACATAGGGGGGAATACCTACGAGCAGTACTTC | CSADIGGNTYEQYF
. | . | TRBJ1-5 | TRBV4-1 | TGCGCCAGCAGCCAAGATTATACGTTGCGTAGGAGCAATCAGCCCCAGCATTTT | CASSQDYTLRRSNQPQHF
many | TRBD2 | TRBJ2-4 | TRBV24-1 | TGTGCCACCAGTGATTCCCGGGGGGACAAAAACATTCAGTACTTC | CATSDSRGDKNIQYF
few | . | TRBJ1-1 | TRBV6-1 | TGTGCCAGCAGCCCCATTTCCGTACTCACTGAAGCTTTCTTT | CASSPISVLTEAFF
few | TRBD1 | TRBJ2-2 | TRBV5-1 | TGCGCCAGCAGCTTGGGGGACAGGGAGGCCGGGGGGCTGTTTTTT | CASSLGDREAGGLFF
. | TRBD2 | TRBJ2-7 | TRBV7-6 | TGTGCCAGCAGCTTTAGCGGGAGTGGTCGCGAGCAGTACTTC | CASSFSGSGREQYF
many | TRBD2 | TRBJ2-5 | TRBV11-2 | TGTGCCAGCAGCTTAGGGCCAAGACTAGCGGAACAAGAGACCCAGTACTTC | CASSLGPRLAEQETQYF
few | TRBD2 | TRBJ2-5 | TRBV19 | TGTGCCAGTAGTATTGGTAGCGGGAGGTACCAAGAGACCCAGTACTTC | CASSIGSGRYQETQYF
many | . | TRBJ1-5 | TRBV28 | TGTGCCAGCAGTTTTTTGATCTACCAGCCCCAGCATTTT | CASSFLIYQPQHF
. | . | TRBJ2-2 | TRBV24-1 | TGTGCCACCAGTGATTTGACTGGGGGGCCTGACACCGGGGAGCTGTTTTTT | CATSDLTGGPDTGELFF